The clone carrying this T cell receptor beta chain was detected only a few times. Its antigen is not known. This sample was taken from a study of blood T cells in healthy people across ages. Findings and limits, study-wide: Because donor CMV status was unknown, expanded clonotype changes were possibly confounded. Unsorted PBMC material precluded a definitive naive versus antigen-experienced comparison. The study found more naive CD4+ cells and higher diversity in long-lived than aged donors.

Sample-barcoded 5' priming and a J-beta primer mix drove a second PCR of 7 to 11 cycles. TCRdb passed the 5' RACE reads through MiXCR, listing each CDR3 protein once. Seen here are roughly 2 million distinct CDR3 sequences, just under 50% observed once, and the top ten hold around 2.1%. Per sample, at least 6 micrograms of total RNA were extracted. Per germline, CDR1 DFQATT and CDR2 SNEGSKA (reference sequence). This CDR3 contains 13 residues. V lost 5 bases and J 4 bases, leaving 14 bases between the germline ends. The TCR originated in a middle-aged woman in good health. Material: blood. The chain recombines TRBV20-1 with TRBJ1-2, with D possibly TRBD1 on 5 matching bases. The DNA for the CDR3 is TGCAGTGCTCCTACACAGGCCCCCTATGGCTACACCTTC. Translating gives CSAPTQAPYGYTF.